These 21 T cell receptor beta chains were sequenced from one sample in a study of T cells in Graves' hyperthyroidism and ophthalmopathy. Template material for amplifying TCR beta CDR3 regions consisted of RNA transcripts. HTBI primers were used for first-round RT-PCR of the TCR CDR3. One entry per CDR3 protein results from TCRdb running MiXCR on the multiplex PCR reads. The repertoire holds over 500,000 distinct CDR3 sequences, 14% seen once, with approximately 13% in the top ten. Sequencing was done on a sample of blood. These receptors came from a woman between 40 and 50 years old with Graves' hyperthyroidism.

This clonotype showed up many times. J is TRBJ2-3 and V is TRBV7-9; D remains unclear. CDR1 is SEHNR and CDR2 is FQNEAQ in the germline V gene (reference sequence). This CDR3 contains 15 residues. V was pared by 2 bases and J by 4 bases, with 13 bases between. The CDR3 DNA sequence: TGTGCCAGCAGCTTATACTGGGGTGGTTCAGATACGCAGTATTTT. Residues: CASSLYWGGSDTQYF.

This clonotype was counted at least ten times. The chain couples TRBV5-1 to TRBJ2-3, with 9 positions matching TRBD2. Germline V lookup: CDR1 SGHRS, CDR2 YFSETQ. With 1 base clipped from V and 5 bases from J, the junction kept 8 bases outside the gene matches. This CDR3 region has 16 residues. CDR3 nucleotide sequence: TGCGCCAGCAGCTTGTTGGTAGCGGGAGAGGGAGATACGCAGTATTTT. This gives the protein CASSLLVAGEGDTQYF.

This clonotype was seen many times. The chain is built from TRBV5-1 and TRBJ2-4, with 8 bases aligning to TRBD1. J gave up 4 bases and V 0 bases, and 12 bases lay outside the gene matches. The CDR3 is 18 amino acids. Germline assignment: CDR1 SGHRS and CDR2 YFSETQ. The CDR3: CASSLASGGVGVKNIQYF. The CDR3 region has the DNA TGCGCCAGCAGCTTGGCTTCAGGGGGCGTAGGCGTAAAAAACATTCAGTACTTC.

This clonotype was detected many times. The V and J genes are TRBV11-2 and TRBJ1-3, with 9 bases fitting TRBD1. The CDR3 has 13 residues. CDR1 and CDR2 (germline): SGHAT, FQNNGV. The ends lost 6 bases at V and 8 bases at J; junction bases unmatched: 5. CDR3 residues: CASSKDRGYTIYF. CDR3 sequence (DNA): TGTGCCAGCAGTAAGGACAGGGGTTACACCATATATTTT.

This clonotype was observed many times. V gene TRBV28 combines with J gene TRBJ2-5; D remains ambiguous. The CDR3 totals 14 residues. CDR1 is MDHEN and CDR2 is SYDVKM in the germline V gene. V dropped 0 bases and J dropped 1 base, with 6 bases sitting between them. CDR3 protein: CASSLWTPQETQYF. The CDR3 bases are TGTGCCAGCAGTTTATGGACACCCCAAGAGACCCAGTACTTC.

In its sample, this clonotype was seen many times. The genes are TRBV20-1 and TRBJ2-3; unclear D gene. CDR1 is DFQATT, CDR2 SNEGSKA, per germline (reference sequence). Trimming stripped 0 bases from V and 5 bases from J, with 6 bases between. CDR3 size: 12 residues. The CDR3 reads CSARDPGDTQYF. DNA of the CDR3: TGCAGTGCTAGAGATCCGGGAGATACGCAGTATTTT.

This clonotype was detected only a few times. CDR3 coding DNA: TGTGCCAGCGGTGGCCCGGCGGGACTAGCGGGACACACCGGGGAGCTGTTTTTT. Encoded protein: CASGGPAGLAGHTGELFF. The J gene is TRBJ2-2, the V gene TRBV2; TRBD2 matches at 13 bases. This CDR3 is built from 18 residues. The junction had 12 bases not matched to a gene; V was cut back by 8 bases and J by 3 bases. CDR1 and CDR2 from the germline V gene are SNHLY and FYNNEI.

The gene calls are TRBV13 and TRBJ2-1; TRBD2 is a possible D gene (7 bases). Germline V gives CDR1 PRHDT, CDR2 FYEKMQ (reference sequence). Deletions cut 4 bases from V and 5 bases from J, with 15 bases between. The CDR3 is 15 amino acids. The CDR3 sequence: CASSSGGGIDNEQFF. Here the CDR3 DNA reads TGTGCCAGCAGCTCAGGCGGGGGCATTGACAATGAGCAGTTCTTC.

This clonotype has a handful of counts. A read error may be the cause here, since a much bigger clone is one base away. The V call is TRBV2, the J call TRBJ2-2; no clear D gene. This CDR3 is 15 amino acids long. Germline V gene sequence: CDR1 SNHLY, CDR2 FYNNEI. V was clipped by 1 base and J by 0 bases, with 6 bases between them. CDR3 in DNA: TGTGCCAGCAGTGAAGTGTGTTCGAACACCGGGGAGCTGTTTTTT. It translates to CASSEVCSNTGELFF.

This clonotype was observed a handful of times. The chain links TRBV13 to TRBJ2-2; 15 positions match TRBD2. The CDR3 spans 18 residues. Per germline, CDR1 PRHDT and CDR2 FYEKMQ (reference sequence). Unmatched junction bases numbered 8, after V lost 5 bases and J lost 4 bases. CDR3 coding DNA: TGTGCCAGCAGCCCTGCGTGGACTAGCGGGAGGGTCACCGGGGAGCTGTTTTTT. This sequence encodes CASSPAWTSGRVTGELFF.

This clonotype was detected ten times or more. The chain uses TRBV9 and TRBJ2-7; D is unclear. The V end lost 3 bases, the J end lost 5 bases, and 12 bases lay between the germline ends. The CDR3 covers 13 residues. CDR1 is SGDLS, CDR2 YYNGEE, per germline. The CDR3 protein is CASSGHKTHEQYF. The CDR3 DNA sequence: TGTGCCAGCAGCGGCCATAAAACGCACGAGCAGTACTTC.

This clonotype has ten or more counts. This rearrangement joins TRBV2 to TRBJ1-5; 9 bases map to TRBD1. In germline, CDR1 is SNHLY, CDR2 FYNNEI. The trim removed 5 bases at V and 0 bases at J, leaving 5 bases unmatched. The CDR3 contains 16 residues. Here the CDR3 DNA reads TGTGCCAGCAGTACCGACAGGGGGGGTAGCAATCAGCCCCAGCATTTT. Protein sequence: CASSTDRGGSNQPQHF. The variable domain in full, completed from reference TRBV2 and TRBJ1-5, reads EPEVTQTPSHQVTQMGQEVILRCVPISNHLYFYWYRQILGQKVEFLVSFYNNEISEKSEIFDDQFSVERPDGSNFTLKIRSTKLEDSAMYFCASSTDRGGSNQPQHFGDGTRLSIL.

V usage is TRBV30 and J usage is TRBJ2-7; tentatively, D is TRBD2 (5 bases). The germline gives CDR1 GTSNPN, CDR2 SVGIG (reference sequence). The CDR3 spans 12 residues. Trimming shortened V by 4 bases and J by 4 bases, and 11 bases separated the two germline ends. This chain's CDR3 is CAWNPGGYEQYF. CDR3 bases: TGTGCCTGGAATCCAGGAGGATACGAGCAGTACTTC.

Details on this clonotype: One end of the junction fails to match germline, which may point to a read error. The rearrangement joins TRBV5-6 to TRBJ2-3; 7 positions agree with TRBD2. Germline values: CDR1 SGHDT, CDR2 YYEEEE. This CDR3 has 16 amino acids. The CDR3 region has the DNA TGTGTCAGCAGCTTGTTTTCGGGAGGTCGGCCAGATACGCAGTATTTT. Its protein product is CVSSLFSGGRPDTQYF.

The CDR3 is CSVETLSDEQFF. The CDR3 bases are TGCAGCGTTGAGACCCTCTCGGATGAGCAGTTCTTC. The V and J genes are TRBV29-1 and TRBJ2-1; no clear D. This CDR3 comprises 12 residues. Trimming removed 3 bases at V and 8 bases at J, with 11 bases between. CDR1 and CDR2 from the germline V gene are SQVTM and ANQGSEA.

The chain has TRBV6-1 and TRBJ2-7; D gene unclear. The CDR3 spans 12 residues. Between the trimmed V and J ends, which lost 6 bases and 5 bases, there was a span of 11 bases. Germline loops: CDR1 MNHNS, CDR2 SASEGT. CDR3 region: CASRTAPHEQYF. As DNA, the CDR3 is TGTGCCAGCAGGACGGCTCCCCACGAGCAGTACTTC.

This clonotype came up once. Just one base apart from a much larger clone, this may be a read error. V is TRBV20-1 and J is TRBJ1-2; TRBD1 agrees at 8 bases. Germline V lookup: CDR1 DFQATT, CDR2 SNEGSKA (reference sequence). The CDR3 has 15 residues. CDR3 sequence: CSAREPPTGAYGYAF. DNA for the CDR3: TGCAGTGCTAGAGAACCCCCGACAGGGGCGTATGGCTACGCCTTC.

This clonotype was observed at least ten times. The chain is built from TRBV5-1 and TRBJ2-7; D uncertain. Germline loops: CDR1 SGHRS, CDR2 YFSETQ. There are 14 residues in the CDR3. V lost 4 bases and J 7 bases, leaving 18 bases between the germline ends. CDR3 nucleotides: TGCGCCAGCAGCATGGACGACCCACTACGAGAGCAGTACTTC. This codes for CASSMDDPLREQYF.

This chain links TRBV5-1 with TRBJ2-2; TRBD2 aligns across 9 bases. Trimming took 2 bases from V and 1 from J; bases not matched to a gene: 6. This CDR3 contains 17 residues. Germline assignment: CDR1 SGHRS and CDR2 YFSETQ. CDR3 in amino acids: CASSFLSGSVNTGELFF. The CDR3 DNA sequence: TGCGCCAGCAGCTTTCTTAGCGGGAGTGTGAACACCGGGGAGCTGTTTTTT.

The sample holds a few counts of this clonotype. V usage is TRBV4-1 and J usage is TRBJ2-7, with D hard to call. This CDR3 has 15 residues. The ends were cut back, 1 base at V and 4 bases at J, with 14 bases in the middle. CDR1 and CDR2 (germline): MGHRA, YSYEKL. The CDR3 DNA follows: TGCGCCAGCAGCCAAGTCAGCTATGGCGTATACGAGCAGTACTTC. Translating it yields CASSQVSYGVYEQYF.

This clonotype has a count of ten or more. V gene TRBV20-1 combines with J gene TRBJ1-1; a possible D gene is TRBD1 (6 bases). Trimming cost V 3 bases and J 3 bases, with 14 bases left between them. The CDR3 runs to 14 residues. Germline V gene sequence: CDR1 DFQATT, CDR2 SNEGSKA (reference sequence). CDR3 protein: CSASRGQLDTEAFF. The CDR3 nucleotides read TGCAGTGCTAGCCGCGGACAGTTAGACACTGAAGCTTTCTTT.